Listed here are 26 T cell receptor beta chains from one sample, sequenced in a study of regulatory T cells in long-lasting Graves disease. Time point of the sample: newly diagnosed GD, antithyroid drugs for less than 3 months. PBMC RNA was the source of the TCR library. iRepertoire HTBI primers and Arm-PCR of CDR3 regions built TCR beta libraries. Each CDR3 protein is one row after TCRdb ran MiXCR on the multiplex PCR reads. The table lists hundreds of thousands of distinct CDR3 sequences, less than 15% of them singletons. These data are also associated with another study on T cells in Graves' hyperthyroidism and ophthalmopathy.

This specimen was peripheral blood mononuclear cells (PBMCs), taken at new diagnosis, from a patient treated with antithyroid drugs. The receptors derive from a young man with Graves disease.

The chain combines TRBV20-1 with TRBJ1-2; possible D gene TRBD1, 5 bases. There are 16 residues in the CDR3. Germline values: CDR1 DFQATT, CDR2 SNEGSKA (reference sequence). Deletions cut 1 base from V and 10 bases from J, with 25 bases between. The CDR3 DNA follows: TGCAGTGCTAGAGGAATCCAAGGGACCGTTTTACCTGCCTACACCTTC. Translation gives CSARGIQGTVLPAYTF.

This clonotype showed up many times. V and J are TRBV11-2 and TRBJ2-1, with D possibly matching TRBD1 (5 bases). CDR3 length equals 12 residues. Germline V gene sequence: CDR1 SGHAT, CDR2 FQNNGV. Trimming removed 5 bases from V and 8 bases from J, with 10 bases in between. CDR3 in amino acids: CASSLRGDEQFF. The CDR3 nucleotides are TGTGCCAGCAGCCTTAGGGGCGATGAGCAGTTCTTC.

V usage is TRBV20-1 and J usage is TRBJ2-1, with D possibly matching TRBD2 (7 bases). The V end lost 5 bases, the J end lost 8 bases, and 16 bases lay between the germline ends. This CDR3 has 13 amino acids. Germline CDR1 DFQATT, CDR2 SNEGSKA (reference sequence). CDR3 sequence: CSAPQGGGDEQFF. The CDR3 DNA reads TGCAGTGCTCCCCAGGGAGGGGGGGATGAGCAGTTCTTC.

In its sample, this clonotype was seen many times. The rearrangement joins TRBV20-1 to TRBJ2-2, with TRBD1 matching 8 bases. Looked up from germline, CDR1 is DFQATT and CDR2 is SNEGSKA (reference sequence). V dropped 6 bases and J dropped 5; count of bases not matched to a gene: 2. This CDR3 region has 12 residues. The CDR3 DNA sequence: TGCAGTGCCGACAGGGGAACCGGGGAGCTGTTTTTT. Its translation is CSADRGTGELFF.

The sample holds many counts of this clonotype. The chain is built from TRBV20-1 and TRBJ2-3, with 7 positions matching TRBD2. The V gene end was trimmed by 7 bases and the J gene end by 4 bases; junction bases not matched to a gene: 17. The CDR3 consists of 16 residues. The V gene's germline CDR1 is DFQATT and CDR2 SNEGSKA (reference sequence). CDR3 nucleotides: TGCAGTGTGAAAGCGGGATCCCGCTATGTTGCAGATACGCAGTATTTT. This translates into CSVKAGSRYVADTQYF.

CDR3 DNA: TGTGCCAGCAGCTCGACAGGGGGCCGGGAAAAACTGTTTTTT. Protein product: CASSSTGGREKLFF. The chain links TRBV7-9 to TRBJ1-4; 10 nucleotides line up with TRBD1. This CDR3 contains 14 residues. CDR1 SEHNR and CDR2 FQNEAQ come from the germline V gene (reference sequence). J lost 8 bases, V lost 4 bases, and 4 bases had no gene match.

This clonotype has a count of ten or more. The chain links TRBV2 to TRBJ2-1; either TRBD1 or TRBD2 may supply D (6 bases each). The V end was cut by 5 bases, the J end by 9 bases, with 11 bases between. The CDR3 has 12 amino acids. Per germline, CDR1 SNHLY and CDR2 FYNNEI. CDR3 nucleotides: TGTGCCAGCAGTCCGGGGGCCAGTGAGCAGTTCTTC. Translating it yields CASSPGASEQFF.

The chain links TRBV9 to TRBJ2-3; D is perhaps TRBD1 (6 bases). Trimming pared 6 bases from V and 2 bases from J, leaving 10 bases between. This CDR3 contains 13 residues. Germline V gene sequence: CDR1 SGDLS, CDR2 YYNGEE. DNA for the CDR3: TGTGCCAGCAAAGACAGGTTCACAGATACGCAGTATTTT. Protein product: CASKDRFTDTQYF.

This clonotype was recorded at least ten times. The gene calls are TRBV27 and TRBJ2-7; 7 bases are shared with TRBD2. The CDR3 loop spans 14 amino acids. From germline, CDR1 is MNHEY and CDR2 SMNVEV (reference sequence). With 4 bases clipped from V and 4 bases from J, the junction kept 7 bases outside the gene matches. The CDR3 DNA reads TGTGCCAGCAGTTCCCCTAGCGGAAAGTACGAGCAGTACTTC. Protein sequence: CASSSPSGKYEQYF.

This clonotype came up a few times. CDR3: CASSLVGGDTQYF. In DNA form, the CDR3 reads TGTGCCAGCAGCTTAGTCGGGGGAGATACGCAGTATTTT. The V and J genes are TRBV7-9 and TRBJ2-3, with a possible D match to TRBD2 (6 bases). CDR1 SEHNR and CDR2 FQNEAQ come from the germline V gene (reference sequence). Trimming cost V 1 base and J 5 bases, with 7 bases left between them. This CDR3 is built from 13 residues.

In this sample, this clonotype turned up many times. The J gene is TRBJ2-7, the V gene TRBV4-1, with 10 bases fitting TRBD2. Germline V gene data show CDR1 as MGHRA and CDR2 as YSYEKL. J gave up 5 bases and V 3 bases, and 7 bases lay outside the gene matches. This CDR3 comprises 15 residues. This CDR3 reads CASSHVLAGRDEQYF. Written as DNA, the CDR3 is TGCGCCAGCAGCCATGTACTAGCGGGACGGGACGAGCAGTACTTC.

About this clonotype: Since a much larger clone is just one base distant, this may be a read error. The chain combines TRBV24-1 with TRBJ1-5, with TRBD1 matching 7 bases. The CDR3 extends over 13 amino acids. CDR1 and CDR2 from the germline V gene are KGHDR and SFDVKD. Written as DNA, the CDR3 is TGTGCCGCCAGTGAGGGACAGCATCAGCCCCAGCATTTT. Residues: CAASEGQHQPQHF.

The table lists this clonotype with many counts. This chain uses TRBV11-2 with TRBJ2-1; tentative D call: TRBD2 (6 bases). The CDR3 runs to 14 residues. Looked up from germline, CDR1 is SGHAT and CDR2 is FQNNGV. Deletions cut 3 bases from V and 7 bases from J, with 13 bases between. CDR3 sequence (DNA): TGTGCCAGCAGCTTCCGGGACTCTTGGAATGAGCAGTTCTTC. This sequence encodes CASSFRDSWNEQFF.

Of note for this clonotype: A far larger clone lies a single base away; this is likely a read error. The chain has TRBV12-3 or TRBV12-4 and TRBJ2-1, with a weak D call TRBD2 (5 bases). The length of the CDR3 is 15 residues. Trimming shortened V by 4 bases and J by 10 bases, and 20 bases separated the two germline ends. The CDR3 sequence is CASSYAGGATYEQFF. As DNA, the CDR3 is TGTGCCAGCAGTTATGCGGGCGGAGCCACCTACGAGCAGTTCTTC.

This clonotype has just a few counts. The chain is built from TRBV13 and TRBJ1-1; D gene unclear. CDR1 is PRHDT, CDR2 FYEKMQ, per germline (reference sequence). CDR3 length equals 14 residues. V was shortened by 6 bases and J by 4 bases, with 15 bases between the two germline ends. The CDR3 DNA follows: TGTGCCAGCAGGAGCCGGGGTCCCTTCACTGAAGCTTTCTTT. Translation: CASRSRGPFTEAFF.

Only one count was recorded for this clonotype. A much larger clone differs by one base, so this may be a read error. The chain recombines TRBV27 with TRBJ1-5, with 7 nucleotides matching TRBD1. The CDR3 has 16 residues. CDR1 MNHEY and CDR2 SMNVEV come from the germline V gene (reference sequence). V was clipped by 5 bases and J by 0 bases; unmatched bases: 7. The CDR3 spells CASSDPRDSSNQPQHF. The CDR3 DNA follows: TGTGCCAGCAGTGATCCAAGGGACAGTAGCAATCAGCCCCAGCATTTT.

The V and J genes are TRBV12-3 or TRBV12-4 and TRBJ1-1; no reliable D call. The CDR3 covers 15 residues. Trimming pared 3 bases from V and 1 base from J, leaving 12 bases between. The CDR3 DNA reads TGTGCCAGCAGTTTCCCTCCACCCCGGAACACTGAAGCTTTCTTT. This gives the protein CASSFPPPRNTEAFF.

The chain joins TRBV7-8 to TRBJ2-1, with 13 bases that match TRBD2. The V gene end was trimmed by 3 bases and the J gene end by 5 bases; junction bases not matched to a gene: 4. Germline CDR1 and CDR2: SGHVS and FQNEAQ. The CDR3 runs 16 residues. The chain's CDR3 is CASSFHGTSGNNEQFF. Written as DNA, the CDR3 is TGTGCCAGCAGCTTCCATGGGACTAGCGGGAACAATGAGCAGTTCTTC.

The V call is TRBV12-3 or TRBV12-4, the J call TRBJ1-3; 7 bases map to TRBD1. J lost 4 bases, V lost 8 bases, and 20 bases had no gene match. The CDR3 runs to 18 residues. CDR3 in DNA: TGTGCCAGCTTGCACGCCCGCAGGGGGTTGATATCAGGAAACACCATATATTTT. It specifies CASLHARRGLISGNTIYF.

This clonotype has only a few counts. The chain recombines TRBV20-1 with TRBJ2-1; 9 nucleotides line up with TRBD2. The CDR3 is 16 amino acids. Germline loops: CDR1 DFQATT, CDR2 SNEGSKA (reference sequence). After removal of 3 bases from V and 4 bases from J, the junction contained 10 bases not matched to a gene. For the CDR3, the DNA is TGCAGTGCTAGTCCCGCACTAGCGGGTGTATACAATGAGCAGTTCTTC. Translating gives CSASPALAGVYNEQFF.

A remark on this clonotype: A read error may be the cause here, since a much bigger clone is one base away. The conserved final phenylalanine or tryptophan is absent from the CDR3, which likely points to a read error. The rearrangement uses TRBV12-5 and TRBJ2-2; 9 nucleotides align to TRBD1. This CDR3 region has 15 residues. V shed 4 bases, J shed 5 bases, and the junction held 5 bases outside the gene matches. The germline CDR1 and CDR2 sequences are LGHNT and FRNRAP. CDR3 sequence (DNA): TGTGCTAGTGGTTATCAGACAGGGGGAACCGGGGAGCTGTTTTCT. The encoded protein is CASGYQTGGTGELFS.

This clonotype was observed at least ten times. CDR3 residues: CASSYRTSVGTDTQYF. DNA for the CDR3: TGTGCCAGCAGCTACCGGACTAGCGTTGGCACAGATACGCAGTATTTT. The chain links TRBV7-8 to TRBJ2-3; 9 bases are shared with TRBD2. V lost 4 bases, J lost 1 base, and 6 bases stayed unmatched. This CDR3 region has 16 residues. Germline loops: CDR1 SGHVS, CDR2 FQNEAQ.

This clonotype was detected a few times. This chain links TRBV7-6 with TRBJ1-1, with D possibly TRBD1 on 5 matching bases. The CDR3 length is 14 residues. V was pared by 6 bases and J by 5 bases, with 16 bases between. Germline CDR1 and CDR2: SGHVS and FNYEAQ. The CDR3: CASSSVVWGTEAFF. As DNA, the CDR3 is TGTGCCAGCAGTTCGGTAGTATGGGGGACTGAAGCTTTCTTT.

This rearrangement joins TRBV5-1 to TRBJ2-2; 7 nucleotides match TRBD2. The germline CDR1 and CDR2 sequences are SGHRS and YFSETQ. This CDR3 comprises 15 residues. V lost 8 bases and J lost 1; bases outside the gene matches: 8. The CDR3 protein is CASRRGEGNTGELFF. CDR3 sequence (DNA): TGCGCCAGTCGACGAGGGGAGGGGAACACCGGGGAGCTGTTTTTT.

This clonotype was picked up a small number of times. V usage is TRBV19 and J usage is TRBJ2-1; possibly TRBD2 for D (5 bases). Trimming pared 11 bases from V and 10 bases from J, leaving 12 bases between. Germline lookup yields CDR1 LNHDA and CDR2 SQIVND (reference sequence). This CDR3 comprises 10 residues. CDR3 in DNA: TGTGCCTCCGGTGGCGGGGAGCAGTTCTTC. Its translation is CASGGGEQFF.

The CDR3 loop reads CASSKNSQAFMNTEAFF. The CDR3 DNA is TGTGCCAGCAGCAAGAATAGCCAGGCGTTCATGAACACTGAAGCTTTCTTT. The chain carries TRBV5-6 and TRBJ1-1; D is ambiguous. The CDR3 spans 17 residues. Per germline, CDR1 SGHDT and CDR2 YYEEEE. Between the trimmed V and J ends, which lost 4 bases and 0 bases, there was a span of 19 bases. Filled out from reference TRBV5-6 and TRBJ1-1, the complete variable domain reads DAGVTQSPTHLIKTRGQQVTLRCSPKSGHDTVSWYQQALGQGPQFIFQYYEEEERQRGNFPDRFSGHQFPNYSSELNVNALLLGDSALYLCASSKNSQAFMNTEAFFGQGTRLTVV.